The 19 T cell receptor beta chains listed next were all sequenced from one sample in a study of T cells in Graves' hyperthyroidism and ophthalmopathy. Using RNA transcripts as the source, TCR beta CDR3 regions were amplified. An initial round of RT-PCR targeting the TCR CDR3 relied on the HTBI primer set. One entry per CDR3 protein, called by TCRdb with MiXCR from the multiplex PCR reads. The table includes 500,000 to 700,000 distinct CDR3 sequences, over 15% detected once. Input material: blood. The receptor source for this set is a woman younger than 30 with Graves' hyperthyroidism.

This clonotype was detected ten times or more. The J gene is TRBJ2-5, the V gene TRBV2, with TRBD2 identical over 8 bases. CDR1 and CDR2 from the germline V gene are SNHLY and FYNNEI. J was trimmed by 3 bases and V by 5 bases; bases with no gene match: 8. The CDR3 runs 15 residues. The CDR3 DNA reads TGTGCCAGCAGTCTCGCGGGAGGTTGGGAAGAGACCCAGTACTTC. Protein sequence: CASSLAGGWEETQYF.

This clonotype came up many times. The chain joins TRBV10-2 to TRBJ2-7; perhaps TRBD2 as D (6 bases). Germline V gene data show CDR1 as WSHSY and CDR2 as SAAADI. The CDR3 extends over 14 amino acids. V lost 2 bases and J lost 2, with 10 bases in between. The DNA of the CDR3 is TGCGCCAGCAGTGAGCTAGCGACCACCTACGAGCAGTACTTC. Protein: CASSELATTYEQYF.

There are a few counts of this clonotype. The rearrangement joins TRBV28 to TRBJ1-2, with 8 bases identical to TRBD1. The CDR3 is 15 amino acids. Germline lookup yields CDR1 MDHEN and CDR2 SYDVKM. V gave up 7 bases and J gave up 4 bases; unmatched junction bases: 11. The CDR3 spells CASKTGQGHGYGYTF. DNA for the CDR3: TGTGCCAGCAAAACAGGACAGGGCCATGGCTATGGCTACACCTTC.

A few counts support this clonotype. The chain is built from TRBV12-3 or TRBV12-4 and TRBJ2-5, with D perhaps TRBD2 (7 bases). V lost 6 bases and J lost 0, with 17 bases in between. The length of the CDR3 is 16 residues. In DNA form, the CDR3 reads TGTGCCAGCAGCCGGTGGGGGGGGCCGTACCAAGAGACCCAGTACTTC. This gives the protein CASSRWGGPYQETQYF.

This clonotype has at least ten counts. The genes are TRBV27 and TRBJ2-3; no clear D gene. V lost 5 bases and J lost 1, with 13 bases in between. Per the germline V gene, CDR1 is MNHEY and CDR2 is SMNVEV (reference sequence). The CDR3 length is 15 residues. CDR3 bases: TGTGCCAGCAGTCCACGGAATTGGGGCACAGATACGCAGTATTTT. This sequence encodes CASSPRNWGTDTQYF.

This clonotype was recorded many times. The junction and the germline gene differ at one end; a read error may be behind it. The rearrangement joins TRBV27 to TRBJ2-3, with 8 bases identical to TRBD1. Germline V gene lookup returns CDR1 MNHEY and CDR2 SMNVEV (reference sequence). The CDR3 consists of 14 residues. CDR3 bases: TGTGCCAGCAGTGCCGCAGGGGGCACGGATACGCAGTATTTT. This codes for CASSAAGGTDTQYF.

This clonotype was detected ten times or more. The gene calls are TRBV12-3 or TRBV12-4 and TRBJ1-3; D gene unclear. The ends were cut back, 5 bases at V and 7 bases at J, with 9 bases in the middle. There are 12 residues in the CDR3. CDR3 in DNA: TGTGCCAGCAGTCTCTTTGGGAACACCATATATTTT. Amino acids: CASSLFGNTIYF.

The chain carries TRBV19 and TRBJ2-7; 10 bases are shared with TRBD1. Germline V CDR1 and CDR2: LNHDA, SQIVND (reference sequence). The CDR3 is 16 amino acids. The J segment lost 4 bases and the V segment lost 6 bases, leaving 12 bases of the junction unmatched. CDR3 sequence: CASSRLGTGALYEQYF. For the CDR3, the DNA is TGTGCCAGTAGCCGATTGGGGACAGGGGCCTTATACGAGCAGTACTTC.

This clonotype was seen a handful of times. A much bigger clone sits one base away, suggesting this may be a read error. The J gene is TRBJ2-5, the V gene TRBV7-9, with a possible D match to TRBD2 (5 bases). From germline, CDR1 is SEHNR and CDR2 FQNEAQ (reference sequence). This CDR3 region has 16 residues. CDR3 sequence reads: CASSLGGRAYQETPYF. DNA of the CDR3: TGTGCCAGCAGCTTAGGAGGGCGGGCATACCAAGAGACCCCGTACTTC.

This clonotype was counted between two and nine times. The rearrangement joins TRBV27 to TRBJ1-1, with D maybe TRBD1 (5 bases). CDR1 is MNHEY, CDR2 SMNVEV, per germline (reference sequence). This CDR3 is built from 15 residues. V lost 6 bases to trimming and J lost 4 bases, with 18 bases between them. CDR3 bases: TGTGCCAGCAGATGGCGTGGAGGGGCGGCCACTGAAGCTTTCTTT. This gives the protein CASRWRGGAATEAFF.

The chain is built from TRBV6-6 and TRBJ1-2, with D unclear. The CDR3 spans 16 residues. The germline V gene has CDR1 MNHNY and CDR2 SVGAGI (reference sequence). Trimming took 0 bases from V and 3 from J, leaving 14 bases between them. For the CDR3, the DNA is TGTGCCAGCAGTTACTCGATCGGCGCGGTTTACTATGGCTACACCTTC. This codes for CASSYSIGAVYYGYTF.

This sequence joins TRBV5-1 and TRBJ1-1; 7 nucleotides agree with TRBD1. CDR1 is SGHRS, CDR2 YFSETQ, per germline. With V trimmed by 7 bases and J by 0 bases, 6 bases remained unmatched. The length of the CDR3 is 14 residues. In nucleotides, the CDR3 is TGCGCCAGCGGGACAGAGGGTCTGAACACTGAAGCTTTCTTT. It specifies CASGTEGLNTEAFF.

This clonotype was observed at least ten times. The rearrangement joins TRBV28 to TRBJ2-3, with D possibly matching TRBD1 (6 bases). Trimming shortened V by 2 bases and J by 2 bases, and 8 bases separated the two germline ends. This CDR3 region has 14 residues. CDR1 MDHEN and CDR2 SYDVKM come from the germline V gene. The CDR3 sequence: CASSLQGLTDTQYF. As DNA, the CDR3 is TGTGCCAGCAGTTTACAGGGGCTCACAGATACGCAGTATTTT. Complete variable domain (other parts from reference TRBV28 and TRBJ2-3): DVKVTQSSRYLVKRTGEKVFLECVQDMDHENMFWYRQDPGLGLRLIYFSYDVKMKEKGDIPEGYSVSREKKERFSLILESASTNQTSMYLCASSLQGLTDTQYFGPGTRLTVL.

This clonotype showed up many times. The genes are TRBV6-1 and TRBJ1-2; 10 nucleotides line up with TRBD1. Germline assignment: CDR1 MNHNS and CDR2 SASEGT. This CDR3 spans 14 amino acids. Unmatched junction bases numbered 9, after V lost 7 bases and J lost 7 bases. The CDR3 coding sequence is TGTGCCAGCACTGATCCGGGACAGGGGATTGGCTACACCTTC. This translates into CASTDPGQGIGYTF.

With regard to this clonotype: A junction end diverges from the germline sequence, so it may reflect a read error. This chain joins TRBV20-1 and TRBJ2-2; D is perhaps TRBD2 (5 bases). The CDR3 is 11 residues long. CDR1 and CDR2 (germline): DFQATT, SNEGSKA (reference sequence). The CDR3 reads CSAMSTGELLF. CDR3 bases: TGCAGTGCTATGTCTACCGGGGAGCTGCTTTTT.

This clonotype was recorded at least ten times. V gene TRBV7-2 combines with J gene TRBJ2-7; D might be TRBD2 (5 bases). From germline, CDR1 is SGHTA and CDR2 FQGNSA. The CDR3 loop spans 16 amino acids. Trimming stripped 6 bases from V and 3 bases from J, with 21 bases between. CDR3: CASSISASPNLYEQYF. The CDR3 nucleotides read TGTGCCAGCAGTATTAGCGCTAGCCCGAACCTCTACGAGCAGTACTTC. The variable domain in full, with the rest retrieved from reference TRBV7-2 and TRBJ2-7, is GAGVSQSPSNKVTEKGKDVELRCDPISGHTALYWYRQSLGQGLEFLIYFQGNSAPDKSGLPSDRFSAERTGGSVSTLTIQRTQQEDSAVYLCASSISASPNLYEQYFGPGTRLTVT.

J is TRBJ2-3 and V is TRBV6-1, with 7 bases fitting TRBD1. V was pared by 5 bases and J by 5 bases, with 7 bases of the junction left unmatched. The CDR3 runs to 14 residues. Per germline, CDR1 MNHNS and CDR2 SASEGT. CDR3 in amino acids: CASSYGTDLDTQYF. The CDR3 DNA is TGTGCCAGCAGTTATGGGACAGACCTAGATACGCAGTATTTT.

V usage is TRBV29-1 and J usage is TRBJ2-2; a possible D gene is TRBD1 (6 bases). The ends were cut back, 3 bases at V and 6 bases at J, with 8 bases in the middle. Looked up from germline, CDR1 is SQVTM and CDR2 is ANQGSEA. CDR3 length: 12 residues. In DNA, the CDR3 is TGCAGCGTTGATACAGGGCCCGGGGAGCTGTTTTTT. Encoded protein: CSVDTGPGELFF.

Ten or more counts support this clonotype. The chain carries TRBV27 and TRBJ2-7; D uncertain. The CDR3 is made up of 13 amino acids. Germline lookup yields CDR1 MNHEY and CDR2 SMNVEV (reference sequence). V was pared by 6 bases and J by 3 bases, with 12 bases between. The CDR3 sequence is CASSYRSGYEQYF. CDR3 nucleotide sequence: TGTGCCAGCAGCTATCGATCAGGCTACGAGCAGTACTTC.